What follows are 3 T cell receptor beta chains derived from one specimen sequenced in a study of T cell responses to AZD1222 COVID-19 vaccine. Data came from immunoSEQ multiplex PCR; TCRdb stores just in-frame clones and leaves some out. The top ten clones hold over 8% of a sample with about 140,000 clones, approximately 94% of them seen once. The source was peripheral blood, collected on day 0 of AZD1222 vaccination. The receptors derive from an adult in good health.

V is TRBV7-2 and J is TRBJ1-2; D may be TRBD1 (6 bases). Germline V gene lookup returns CDR1 SGHTA and CDR2 FQGNSA. V was cut by 5 bases and J by 4 bases, with 20 bases left in between. The CDR3 covers 16 residues. CDR3 protein: CASSPSGVGRVYGYTF. The CDR3 nucleotides are TGTGCCAGCAGCCCCTCAGGGGTAGGCAGGGTCTATGGCTACACCTTC.

J is TRBJ2-7 and V is TRBV10-3, with D possibly called TRBD1 or TRBD2 (5 bases each). Germline values: CDR1 ENHRY, CDR2 SYGVKD. V was trimmed by 6 bases and J by 3 bases, leaving 18 bases between them. The CDR3 is made up of 15 amino acids. The CDR3 coding sequence is TGTGCCATCAGGCCCAACCCGGGACCAGTCTACGAGCAGTACTTC. Protein product: CAIRPNPGPVYEQYF.

J is TRBJ2-5 and V is TRBV10-3, with TRBD1 matching over 8 bases. Germline V gene sequence: CDR1 ENHRY, CDR2 SYGVKD. The CDR3 sequence is 16 residues long. J lost 9 bases, V lost 2 bases, and 14 bases had no gene match. The CDR3, as DNA: TGTGCCATCAGTGAGATATCGGGGGCAGGGGGCATGGCCCAGTACTTC. Its protein product is CAISEISGAGGMAQYF.